What follows is one T cell receptor beta chain and its context. The data were taken from a study of T cell responses to AZD1222 COVID-19 vaccine. Study context: Second doses were pooled across both intervals (about 4 or about 12 weeks).

Germline lookup yields CDR1 MNHEY and CDR2 SVGAGI. Trimming removed 2 bases from V and 3 bases from J, with 14 bases in between. There are 15 residues in the CDR3. Repertoires were generated with immunoSEQ multiplex PCR, while TCRdb's copy carries only in-frame clones and drops some. The profile covers approximately 50,000 clones, with roughly 88% appearing a single time and 14% to 15% taken by the ten largest. The sample in question was peripheral blood, obtained on day 0 of AZD1222 vaccination. The rearrangement links TRBV6-5 to TRBJ2-7; no clear D. The receptor was derived from an adult in good health. The chain's CDR3 is CASSYRPSPGYEQYF. CDR3 bases: TGTGCCAGCAGTTACCGGCCCAGCCCAGGCTACGAGCAGTACTTC.